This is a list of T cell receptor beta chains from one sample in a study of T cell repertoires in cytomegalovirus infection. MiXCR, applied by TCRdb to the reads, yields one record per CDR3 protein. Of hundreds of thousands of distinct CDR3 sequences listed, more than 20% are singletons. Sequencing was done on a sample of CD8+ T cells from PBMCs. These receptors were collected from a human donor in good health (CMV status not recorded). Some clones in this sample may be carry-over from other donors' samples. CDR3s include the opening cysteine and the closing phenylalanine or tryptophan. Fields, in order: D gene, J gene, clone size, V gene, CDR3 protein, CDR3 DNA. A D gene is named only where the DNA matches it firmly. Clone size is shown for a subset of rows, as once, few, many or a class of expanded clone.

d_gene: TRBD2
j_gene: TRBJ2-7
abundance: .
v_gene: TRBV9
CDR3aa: CASSGSGGAYEQYF
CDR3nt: TGTGCCAGCAGCGGTAGCGGGGGGGCCTACGAGCAGTACTTC

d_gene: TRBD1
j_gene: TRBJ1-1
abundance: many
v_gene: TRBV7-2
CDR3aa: CASSWMTGGLTEAFF
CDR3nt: TGTGCCAGCAGCTGGATGACAGGGGGCTTAACTGAAGCTTTCTTT

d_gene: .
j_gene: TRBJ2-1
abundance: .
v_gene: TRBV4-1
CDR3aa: CASSSGGAYHNEQFF
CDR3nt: TGCGCCAGCAGCTCCGGAGGGGCTTACCACAATGAGCAGTTCTTC

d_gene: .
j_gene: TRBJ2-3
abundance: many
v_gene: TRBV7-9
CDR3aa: CASSPNAITDTQYF
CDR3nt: TGTGCCAGCAGTCCCAATGCGATCACAGATACGCAGTATTTT

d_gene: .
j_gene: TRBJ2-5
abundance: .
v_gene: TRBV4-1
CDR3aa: CASSQVYQETQYF
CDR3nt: TGCGCCAGCAGCCAAGTCTACCAAGAGACCCAGTACTTC

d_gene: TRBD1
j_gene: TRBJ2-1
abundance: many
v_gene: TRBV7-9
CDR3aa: CASTDPRTGGSYNEQFF
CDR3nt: TGTGCCAGCACCGACCCTCGTACAGGGGGCTCCTACAATGAGCAGTTCTTC

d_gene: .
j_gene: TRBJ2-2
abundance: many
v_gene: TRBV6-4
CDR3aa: CASSDYPANTGELFF
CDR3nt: TGTGCCAGCAGTGACTACCCCGCGAACACCGGGGAGCTGTTTTTT

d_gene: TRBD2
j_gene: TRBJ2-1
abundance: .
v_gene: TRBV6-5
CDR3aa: CASSPHPLLAGGNNEQFF
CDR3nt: TGTGCCAGCAGTCCCCACCCCCTACTAGCGGGGGGGAACAATGAGCAGTTCTTC

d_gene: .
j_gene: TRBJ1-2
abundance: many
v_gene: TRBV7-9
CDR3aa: CASSLGSGLYGYTF
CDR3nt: TGTGCCAGCAGCTTAGGTTCTGGACTCTATGGCTACACCTTC

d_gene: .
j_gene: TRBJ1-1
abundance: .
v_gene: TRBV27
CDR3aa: CASRGGQGAFF
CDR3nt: TGTGCCAGCAGGGGTGGACAAGGAGCTTTCTTT

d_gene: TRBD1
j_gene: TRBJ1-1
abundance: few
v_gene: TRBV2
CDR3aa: CASSKTQGAAEAFF
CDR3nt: TGTGCCAGCAGTAAGACACAGGGGGCCGCTGAAGCTTTCTTT

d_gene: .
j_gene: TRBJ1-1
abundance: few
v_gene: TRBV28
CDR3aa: CASSLSTRGAVRNTEAFF
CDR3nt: TGTGCCAGCAGTTTATCAACCCGTGGGGCAGTCCGGAACACTGAAGCTTTCTTT

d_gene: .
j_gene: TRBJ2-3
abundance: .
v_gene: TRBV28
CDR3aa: CASSLWGGPTDTQYF
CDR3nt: TGTGCCAGCAGTTTATGGGGGGGGCCCACAGATACGCAGTATTTT

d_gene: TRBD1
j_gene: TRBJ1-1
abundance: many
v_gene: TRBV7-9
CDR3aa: CASNSGGRTEAFF
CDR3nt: TGTGCCAGCAACTCAGGGGGTCGCACTGAAGCTTTCTTT

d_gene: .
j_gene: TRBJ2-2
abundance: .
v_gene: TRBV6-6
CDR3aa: CASTSTGLANTGELFF
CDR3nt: TGTGCCAGCACTTCAACGGGACTTGCGAACACCGGGGAGCTGTTTTTT

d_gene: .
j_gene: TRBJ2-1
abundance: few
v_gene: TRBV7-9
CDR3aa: CASRPPGDLGYNEQFF
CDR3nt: TGTGCCAGCAGACCACCGGGGGACCTCGGGTACAATGAGCAGTTCTTC

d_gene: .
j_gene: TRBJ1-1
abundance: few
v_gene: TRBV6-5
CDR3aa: CASKLTDILNTEAFF
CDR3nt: TGTGCCAGCAAGCTAACGGACATTCTGAACACTGAAGCTTTCTTT

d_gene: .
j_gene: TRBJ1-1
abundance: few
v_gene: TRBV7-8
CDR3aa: CASSPASTEAFF
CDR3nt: TGTGCCAGCAGCCCGGCGAGCACTGAAGCTTTCTTT

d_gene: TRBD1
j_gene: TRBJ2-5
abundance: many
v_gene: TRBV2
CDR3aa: CARRNRDRGETQYF
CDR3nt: TGTGCCAGAAGGAACCGGGACAGGGGAGAGACCCAGTACTTC

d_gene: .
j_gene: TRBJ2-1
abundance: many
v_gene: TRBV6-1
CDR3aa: CASSEPFGYNEQFF
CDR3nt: TGTGCCAGCAGTGAACCGTTTGGCTACAATGAGCAGTTCTTC

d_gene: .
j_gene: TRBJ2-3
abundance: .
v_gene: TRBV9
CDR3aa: CASKPGEADTQYF
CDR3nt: TGTGCCAGCAAACCAGGGGAGGCAGATACGCAGTATTTT

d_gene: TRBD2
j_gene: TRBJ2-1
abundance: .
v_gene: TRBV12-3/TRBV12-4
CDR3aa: CASSRGGGALNVQFF
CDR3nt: TGTGCCAGCAGTCGAGGCGGGGGGGCCCTAAATGTTCAGTTCTTC

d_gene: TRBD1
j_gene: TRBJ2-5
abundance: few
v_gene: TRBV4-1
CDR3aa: CASSQATGQGRETQYF
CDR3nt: TGCGCCAGCAGCCAAGCCACCGGACAGGGGCGAGAGACCCAGTACTTC

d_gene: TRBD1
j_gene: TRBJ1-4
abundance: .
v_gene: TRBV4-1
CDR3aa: CASSLPGGTELFF
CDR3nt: TGCGCCAGCAGCCTACCAGGGGGCACGGAACTGTTTTTT

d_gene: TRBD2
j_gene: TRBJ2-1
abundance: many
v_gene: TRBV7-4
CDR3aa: CASSSGLAGDIIENEQFF
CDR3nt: TGTGCCAGCAGCTCGGGACTAGCGGGGGATATCATCGAAAATGAGCAGTTCTTC

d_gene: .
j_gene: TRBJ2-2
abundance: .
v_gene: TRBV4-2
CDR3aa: CASSQDTGDSRGGELFF
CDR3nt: TGTGCCAGCAGCCAAGACACCGGGGATTCCCGGGGCGGGGAGCTGTTTTTT

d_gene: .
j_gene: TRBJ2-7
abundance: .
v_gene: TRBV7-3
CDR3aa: CANYKPDSREQYF
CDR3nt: TGTGCCAACTACAAACCGGACAGCCGCGAGCAGTACTTC

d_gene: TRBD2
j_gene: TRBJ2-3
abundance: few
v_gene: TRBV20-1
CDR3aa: CSASNLAGGADTQYF
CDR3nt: TGCAGTGCTAGTAACCTAGCGGGGGGCGCAGATACGCAGTATTTT

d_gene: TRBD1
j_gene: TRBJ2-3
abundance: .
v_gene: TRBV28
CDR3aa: CASSLEGQVTDTQYF
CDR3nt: TGTGCCAGCAGTTTAGAGGGACAGGTCACAGATACGCAGTATTTT

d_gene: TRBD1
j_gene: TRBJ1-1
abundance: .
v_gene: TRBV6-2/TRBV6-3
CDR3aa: CASSMDRVLKLGIENTEAFF
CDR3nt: TGTGCCAGCAGTATGGACAGGGTGCTAAAACTGGGGATAGAGAACACTGAAGCTTTCTTT

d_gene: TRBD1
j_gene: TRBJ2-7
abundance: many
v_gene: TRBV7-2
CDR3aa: CASTPGQGAYEQYF
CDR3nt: TGTGCCAGCACCCCGGGACAGGGCGCCTACGAGCAGTACTTC

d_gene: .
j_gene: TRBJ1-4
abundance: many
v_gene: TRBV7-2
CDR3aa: CASSMGRTNEKLFF
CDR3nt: TGTGCCAGCAGCATGGGTAGAACTAATGAAAAACTGTTTTTT

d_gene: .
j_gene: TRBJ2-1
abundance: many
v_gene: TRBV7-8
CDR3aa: CASSSGPANEQFF
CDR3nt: TGTGCCAGCAGCTCCGGACCGGCCAATGAGCAGTTCTTC

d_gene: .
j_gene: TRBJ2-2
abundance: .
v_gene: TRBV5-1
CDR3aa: CASSLETANTGELFF
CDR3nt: TGCGCCAGCAGCTTGGAGACAGCGAACACCGGGGAGCTGTTTTTT

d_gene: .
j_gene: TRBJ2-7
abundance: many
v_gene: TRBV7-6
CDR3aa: CASSSGPRTATYEQYF
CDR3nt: TGTGCCAGCAGCTCCGGCCCTAGGACGGCCACCTACGAGCAGTACTTC

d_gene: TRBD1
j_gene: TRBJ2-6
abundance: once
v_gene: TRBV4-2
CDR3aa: CASSQATGVYKSGANVLTF
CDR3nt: TGTGCCAGCAGCCAAGCGACAGGGGTGTATAAATCTGGGGCCAACGTCCTGACTTTC

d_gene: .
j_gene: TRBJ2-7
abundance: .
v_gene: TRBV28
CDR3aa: CASSLAGVDEQYF
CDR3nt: TGTGCCAGCAGTCTCGCAGGGGTAGACGAGCAGTACTTC

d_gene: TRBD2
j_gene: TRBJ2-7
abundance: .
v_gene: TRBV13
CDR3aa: CASSSGLAPDEQYF
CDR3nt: TGTGCCAGCAGCTCGGGACTAGCCCCAGACGAGCAGTACTTC

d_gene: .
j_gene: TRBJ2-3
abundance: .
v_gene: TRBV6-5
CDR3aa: CASSYEVGGTDTQYF
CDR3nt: TGTGCCAGCAGTTACGAGGTCGGCGGTACAGATACGCAGTATTTT

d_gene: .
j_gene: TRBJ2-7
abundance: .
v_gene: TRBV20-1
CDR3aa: CSAIQGLTYEQYF
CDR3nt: TGCAGTGCCATCCAGGGGCTAACTTACGAGCAGTACTTC

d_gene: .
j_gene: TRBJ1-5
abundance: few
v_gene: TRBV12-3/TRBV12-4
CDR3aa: CASRKVGRGGYQPQHF
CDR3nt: TGTGCCAGCAGAAAAGTAGGGCGCGGGGGCTATCAGCCCCAGCATTTT

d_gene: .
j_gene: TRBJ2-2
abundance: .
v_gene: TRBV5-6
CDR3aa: CASSLGGGRTTGELFF
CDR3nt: TGTGCCAGCAGCTTAGGGGGGGGACGGACCACCGGGGAGCTGTTTTTT

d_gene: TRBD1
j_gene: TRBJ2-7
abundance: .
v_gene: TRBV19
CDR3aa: CASSIGQGVVYEQYF
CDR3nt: TGTGCCAGTAGTATCGGTCAGGGGGTGGTCTACGAGCAGTACTTC

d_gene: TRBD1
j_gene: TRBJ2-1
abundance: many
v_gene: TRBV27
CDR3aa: CATQTGGVYNEQFF
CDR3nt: TGTGCCACCCAGACAGGGGGGGTCTACAATGAGCAGTTCTTC

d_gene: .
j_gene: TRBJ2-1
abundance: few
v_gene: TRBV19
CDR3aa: CATLDLSSYNEQFF
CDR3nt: TGTGCCACCCTGGACTTGAGCTCCTACAATGAGCAGTTCTTC

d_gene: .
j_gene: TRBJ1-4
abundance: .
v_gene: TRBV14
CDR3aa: CASSPLRHANEKLFF
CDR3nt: TGTGCCAGCAGCCCCTTACGGCACGCTAATGAAAAACTGTTTTTT

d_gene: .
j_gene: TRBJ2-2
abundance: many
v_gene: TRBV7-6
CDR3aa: CASSLKENTGELFF
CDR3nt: TGTGCCAGCAGCTTAAAGGAAAACACCGGGGAGCTGTTTTTT

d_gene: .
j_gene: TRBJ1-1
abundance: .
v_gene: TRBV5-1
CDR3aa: CASSLAGLTEAFF
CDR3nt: TGCGCCAGCAGCTTGGCAGGGTTGACTGAAGCTTTCTTT

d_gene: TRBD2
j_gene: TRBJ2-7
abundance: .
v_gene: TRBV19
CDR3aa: CASSILAGGREQYF
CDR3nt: TGTGCCAGTAGTATACTCGCGGGGGGGCGCGAGCAGTACTTC

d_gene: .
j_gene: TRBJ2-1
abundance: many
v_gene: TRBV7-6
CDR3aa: CASSLPYNEQFF
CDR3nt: TGTGCCAGCAGCTTACCGTACAATGAGCAGTTCTTC